These T cell receptor beta chains were read from a single sample in a study of a mutant IDH1 vaccine in newly diagnosed glioma. TCRdb's copy holds only in-frame clones and misses some; the assay was immunoSEQ multiplex PCR. The table records roughly 72,000 clones, roughly 91% of them present only once. No antigen has been identified for these receptors. Source: PBMCs, taken from a glioma patient whose treatment included an IDH1 peptide vaccine. The source of these receptors is a woman aged 50 to 60 with glioma. Each CDR3 is given with its conserved first and last residue. D genes are given only for firm matches. The size entry is marked missing in some rows and otherwise reads once, few, many or a size class.

clone_size j_call d_call v_call cdr3_aa cdr3_nt
NA TRBJ1-1 TRBD1 TRBV6-5 CASSFTGVAEAFF TGTGCCAGCAGTTTCACAGGGGTCGCTGAAGCTTTCTTT
once TRBJ1-2 NA TRBV4-1 CASSQEEGGRSGYTF TGCGCCAGCAGCCAAGAGGAAGGGGGACGGAGTGGCTACACCTTC
NA TRBJ2-1 NA TRBV2 CATCEEQSCSYNEQFF TGTGCCACTTGTGAAGAACAGAGCTGCTCCTACAATGAGCAGTTCTTC
NA TRBJ2-6 NA TRBV4-1 CASSQVSGANVLTF TGCGCCAGCAGCCAGGTCTCTGGGGCCAACGTCCTGACTTTC
NA TRBJ1-1 NA TRBV6-5 CASRQVALLNTEAFF TGTGCCAGCAGACAGGTGGCTTTATTGAACACTGAAGCTTTCTTT
NA TRBJ1-1 NA TRBV5-1 CASSLVATDTEAFF TGCGCCAGCAGCTTGGTCGCGACGGACACTGAAGCTTTCTTT
NA TRBJ2-2 NA TRBV9 CASSVGGRELFF TGTGCCAGCAGCGTAGGCGGGAGGGAGCTGTTTTTT
NA TRBJ2-7 NA TRBV5-1 CASSLAQVAARSYEQYF TGCGCCAGCAGCTTGGCCCAGGTGGCGGCTAGATCCTACGAGCAGTACTTC
NA TRBJ2-1 TRBD2 TRBV6-5 CASSFREGRRYEQFF TGTGCCAGCAGTTTTCGGGAGGGAAGGAGGTATGAGCAGTTCTTC
NA TRBJ2-2 NA TRBV7-3 CASSLSNTGELFF TGTGCCAGCAGCTTAAGCAACACCGGGGAGCTGTTTTTT
NA TRBJ2-3 NA TRBV7-2 CAGSPTAADTQYF TGTGCCGGCAGTCCAACAGCGGCAGATACGCAGTATTTT
NA TRBJ1-1 NA TRBV2 CAVVMNTEAFF TGTGCCGTAGTTATGAACACTGAAGCTTTCTTT
NA TRBJ1-5 TRBD1 TRBV4-1 CASSPLMTGLSNQPQHF TGCGCCAGCAGCCCTCTCATGACAGGGCTAAGCAATCAGCCCCAGCATTTT
NA TRBJ2-1 NA TRBV6-5 CASSYVQTDYNEQFF TGTGCCAGCAGTTATGTGCAGACCGACTACAATGAGCAGTTCTTC
NA TRBJ2-7 TRBD2 TRBV18 CASSQMTSGYEQYF TGTGCCAGCTCACAAATGACTAGCGGGTACGAGCAGTACTTC
NA TRBJ1-1 NA TRBV10-1 CASRSGGALGAFF TGCGCCAGCAGGAGCGGGGGGGCGTTGGGAGCTTTCTTT